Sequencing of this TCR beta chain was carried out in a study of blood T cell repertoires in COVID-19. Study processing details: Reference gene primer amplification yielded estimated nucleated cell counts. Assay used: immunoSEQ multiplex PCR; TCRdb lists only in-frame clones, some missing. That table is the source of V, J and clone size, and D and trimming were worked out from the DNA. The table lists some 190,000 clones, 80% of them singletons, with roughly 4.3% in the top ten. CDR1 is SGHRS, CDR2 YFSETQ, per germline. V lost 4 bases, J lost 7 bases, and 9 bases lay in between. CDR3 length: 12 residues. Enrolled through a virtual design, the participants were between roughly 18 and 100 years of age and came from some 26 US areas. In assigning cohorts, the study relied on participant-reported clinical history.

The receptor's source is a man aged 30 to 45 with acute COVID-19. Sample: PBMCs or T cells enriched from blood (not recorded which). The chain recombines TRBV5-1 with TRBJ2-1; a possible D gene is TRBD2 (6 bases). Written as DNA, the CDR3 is TGCGCCAGCAGCCCGGGGACTAATGAGCAGTTCTTC. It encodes CASSPGTNEQFF. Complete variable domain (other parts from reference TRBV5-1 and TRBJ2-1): KAGVTQTPRYLIKTRGQQVTLSCSPISGHRSVSWYQQTPGQGLQFLFEYFSETQRNKGNFPGRFSGRQFSNSRSEMNVSTLELGDSALYLCASSPGTNEQFFGPGTRLTVL.